Presented here are 23 T cell receptor beta chains from one specimen sequenced in a study of CD8 T cells in Susac syndrome. The RNA input was about 0.45 to 1 ug, and it was reverse transcribed with random hexamers. TCRdb analysed the immunoSEQ multiplex PCR reads with MiXCR anew, one entry per CDR3 protein. The sample includes 100,000 to 150,000 distinct CDR3 sequences, approximately 96% seen only once; the top ten take roughly 0.087%. The material sequenced was CD4+ T cells from PBMCs. These receptors all stem from a human donor in good health.

J is TRBJ2-1 and V is TRBV20-1, with 8 bases that match TRBD1. J lost 2 bases, V lost 0 bases, and 9 bases had no gene match. Germline V lookup: CDR1 DFQATT, CDR2 SNEGSKA (reference sequence). The CDR3 loop spans 17 amino acids. The CDR3 region has the DNA TGCAGTGCTAGAGACTTGACCGGACAGGGTGCCTACAATGAGCAGTTCTTC. This translates into CSARDLTGQGAYNEQFF.

The chain is built from TRBV20-1 and TRBJ2-6; D is perhaps TRBD1 (5 bases). V lost 5 bases and J 0 bases, leaving 5 bases between the germline ends. Per the germline V gene, CDR1 is DFQATT and CDR2 is SNEGSKA (reference sequence). The CDR3 extends over 13 amino acids. This chain's CDR3 is CSAGASGANVLTF. In DNA form, the CDR3 reads TGCAGTGCTGGGGCCTCTGGGGCCAACGTCCTGACTTTC.

This chain links TRBV2 with TRBJ2-1; TRBD2 matches at 10 bases. Per the germline V gene, CDR1 is SNHLY and CDR2 is FYNNEI. The CDR3 length is 17 residues. V lost 7 bases and J lost 5; bases outside the gene matches: 14. CDR3 nucleotides: TGTGCCAGCACGCGGCTAGCGGGAGCCGCTTCAAACAATGAGCAGTTCTTC. It is translated as CASTRLAGAASNNEQFF.

The chain recombines TRBV10-3 with TRBJ1-4, with D perhaps TRBD1 (6 bases). V dropped 9 bases and J dropped 3 bases, with 14 bases sitting between them. Per germline, CDR1 ENHRY and CDR2 SYGVKD. The CDR3 runs to 14 residues. CDR3 sequence reads: CAIGTTGSNEKLFF. CDR3 nucleotides: TGTGCCATTGGAACGACAGGCTCTAATGAAAAACTGTTTTTT.

This chain uses TRBV7-9 with TRBJ2-2, with a tentative D call TRBD2 (6 bases). The germline gives CDR1 SEHNR, CDR2 FQNEAQ (reference sequence). The CDR3 is 18 amino acids. Trimming shortened V by 0 bases and J by 2 bases, and 16 bases separated the two germline ends. This CDR3 reads CASSLAAGGRKNTGELFF. The CDR3 bases are TGTGCCAGCAGCTTAGCCGCCGGGGGACGCAAAAACACCGGGGAGCTGTTTTTT.

The chain carries TRBV28 and TRBJ2-2; D is undetermined. Germline CDR1 is MDHEN and CDR2 is SYDVKM. This CDR3 contains 12 residues. Trimming took 5 bases from V and 8 from J, leaving 9 bases between them. CDR3: CASSPFTGELFF. The CDR3 region has the DNA TGTGCCAGCAGTCCCTTTACGGGGGAGCTGTTTTTT. The full variable domain, rest sourced from reference TRBV28 and TRBJ2-2, is DVKVTQSSRYLVKRTGEKVFLECVQDMDHENMFWYRQDPGLGLRLIYFSYDVKMKEKGDIPEGYSVSREKKERFSLILESASTNQTSMYLCASSPFTGELFFGEGSRLTVL.

J is TRBJ1-1 and V is TRBV14, with no clear D. V was clipped by 3 bases and J by 7 bases, with 12 bases between them. From germline, CDR1 is SGHDN and CDR2 FVKESK. The CDR3 has 13 residues. CDR3 sequence reads: CASSQLGGFEAFF. CDR3 sequence (DNA): TGTGCCAGCAGCCAGTTGGGAGGGTTTGAAGCTTTCTTT.

The chain recombines TRBV7-9 with TRBJ1-1, with TRBD1 as a possible D gene (5 bases). CDR3 length equals 15 residues. Trimming took off 5 bases at V and 4 bases at J, with 17 bases between the two ends. The germline CDR1 and CDR2 sequences are SEHNR and FQNEAQ (reference sequence). The CDR3 DNA reads TGTGCCAGCAGCATCCCACCCTCAGGGACCACTGAAGCTTTCTTT. As protein: CASSIPPSGTTEAFF.

The J gene is TRBJ1-3, the V gene TRBV20-1; D is unresolved. The V end lost 2 bases, the J end lost 4 bases, and 12 bases lay between the germline ends. This CDR3 is 14 amino acids long. Per the germline V gene, CDR1 is DFQATT and CDR2 is SNEGSKA (reference sequence). CDR3 amino acids: CSARQVSTGNTIYF. CDR3 sequence (DNA): TGCAGTGCTAGACAGGTTTCCACGGGAAACACCATATATTTT.

This clonotype was detected only a few times. The J gene is TRBJ2-5, the V gene TRBV30; D is ambiguous. V shed 1 base and J shed 7 bases, with 10 bases lying between them. The CDR3 runs 12 residues. The germline gives CDR1 GTSNPN, CDR2 SVGIG (reference sequence). CDR3 coding DNA: TGTGCCTGGAGTGCCTTAGGCGGGACCCAGTACTTC. This codes for CAWSALGGTQYF.

The DNA for the CDR3 is TGTGCCTGGACCCGCGGGGGGGGTTGGGGCACTGAAGCTTTCTTT. This encodes CAWTRGGGWGTEAFF. The chain joins TRBV30 to TRBJ1-1; weak D call: TRBD1 (5 bases). The ends were cut back, 4 bases at V and 4 bases at J, with 19 bases in the middle. Germline CDR1 GTSNPN, CDR2 SVGIG (reference sequence). This CDR3 spans 15 amino acids. Using reference TRBV30 and TRBJ1-1 for the parts outside the CDR3, the full variable domain is SQTIHQWPATLVQPVGSPLSLECTVEGTSNPNLYWYRQAAGRGLQLLFYSVGIGQISSEVPQNLSASRPQDRQFILSSKKLLLSDSGFYLCAWTRGGGWGTEAFFGQGTRLTVV.

The chain combines TRBV7-6 with TRBJ2-5, with TRBD2 as a possible D gene (5 bases). V was pared by 5 bases and J by 4 bases, with 8 bases between. This CDR3 comprises 12 residues. Germline-derived CDR1 and CDR2 are SGHVS and FNYEAQ. CDR3: CASSEGRETQYF. In nucleotides, the CDR3 is TGTGCCAGCAGCGAGGGCCGAGAGACCCAGTACTTC.

CDR3 bases: TGCGCCAGCAGCCAAGCACTAGCGGGAGGCACGAACACCGGGGAGCTGTTTTTT. Translated, it gives CASSQALAGGTNTGELFF. The gene calls are TRBV4-3 and TRBJ2-2, with 12 bases matching TRBD2. The J segment lost 0 bases and the V segment lost 1 base, leaving 3 bases of the junction unmatched. The CDR3 length is 18 residues. Per germline, CDR1 LGHNA and CDR2 YSLEER.

For the CDR3, the DNA is TGTGCCAGCAGCGCTGGAGGGCGTTTGAGATCCTACGAGCAGTACTTC. This sequence encodes CASSAGGRLRSYEQYF. The V and J genes are TRBV9 and TRBJ2-7, with D possibly being TRBD2 (6 bases). Germline V gene lookup returns CDR1 SGDLS and CDR2 YYNGEE. The CDR3 runs 16 residues. Trimming removed 3 bases at V and 1 base at J, with 17 bases between.

The chain recombines TRBV19 with TRBJ2-5; D is possibly TRBD2 (5 bases). The CDR3 extends over 14 amino acids. Germline loops: CDR1 LNHDA, CDR2 SQIVND (reference sequence). Trimming cost V 7 bases and J 5 bases, with 17 bases left between them. This chain's CDR3 is CASKASRVRETQYF. The CDR3 region has the DNA TGTGCCAGTAAGGCCTCGCGGGTGAGGGAGACCCAGTACTTC.

This rearrangement joins TRBV30 to TRBJ2-7; D unclear. Looked up from germline, CDR1 is GTSNPN and CDR2 is SVGIG (reference sequence). V was shortened by 1 base and J by 0 bases, with 10 bases between the two germline ends. The CDR3 is 14 amino acids. The CDR3 protein is CAWSGTRSSYEQYF. In nucleotides, the CDR3 is TGTGCCTGGAGTGGCACCAGGAGCTCCTACGAGCAGTACTTC.

The chain carries TRBV18 and TRBJ2-7; 9 positions match TRBD1. V shed 6 bases and J 4 bases; nucleotides not matched to a gene: 10. Germline V gene data show CDR1 as KGHSH and CDR2 as LQKENI. The length of the CDR3 is 15 residues. The CDR3 nucleotides read TGTGCCAGCTCGGACGGACAGGGGAGGGTTTACGAGCAGTACTTC. Translating it yields CASSDGQGRVYEQYF.

This clonotype was observed a few times. J is TRBJ2-7 and V is TRBV29-1, with D unresolved. This CDR3 spans 12 amino acids. V dropped 7 bases and J dropped 0 bases, with 10 bases sitting between them. Germline V gene lookup returns CDR1 SQVTM and CDR2 ANQGSEA. As DNA, the CDR3 is TGCAGCGCCAGGACGGTCTCCTACGAGCAGTACTTC. Residues: CSARTVSYEQYF.

CDR3 nucleotide sequence: TGCGCCAGCAGTGACAGGGTCGGGAGCTACACCTTC. It is translated as CASSDRVGSYTF. The rearrangement links TRBV10-1 to TRBJ1-2; TRBD1 might be the D (5 bases). This CDR3 region has 12 residues. Trimming left V 3 bases short and J 9 bases short, with 11 bases between. Germline V CDR1 and CDR2: WNHNN, SYGVQD (reference sequence).

CDR3 bases: TGTGCCAGCAGCGTATCCCCATCGACCCGAACCTACGAGCAGTACTTC. Translated: CASSVSPSTRTYEQYF. The J gene is TRBJ2-7, the V gene TRBV9, with no clear D. The CDR3 totals 16 residues. Between the trimmed V and J ends, which lost 1 base and 2 bases, there was a span of 16 bases. Germline V gene data show CDR1 as SGDLS and CDR2 as YYNGEE.

The V gene is TRBV10-3, the J gene TRBJ2-7; 15 bases align to TRBD2. Losses at the gene ends were 1 base for V and 0 bases for J; bases not matched to a gene: 4. This CDR3 region has 18 residues. Germline assignment: CDR1 ENHRY and CDR2 SYGVKD. The CDR3 reads CAISEWGLAGGPSYEQYF. The CDR3 DNA follows: TGTGCCATCAGTGAGTGGGGACTAGCGGGAGGACCCTCCTACGAGCAGTACTTC.

V is TRBV27 and J is TRBJ2-1; weak D call: TRBD2 (6 bases). There are 16 residues in the CDR3. Germline-derived CDR1 and CDR2 are MNHEY and SMNVEV (reference sequence). V was shortened by 5 bases and J by 3 bases, with 17 bases between the two germline ends. DNA of the CDR3: TGTGCCAGCAGTCGGGGGACGGGGATAGTCTACAATGAGCAGTTCTTC. Protein sequence: CASSRGTGIVYNEQFF.

The chain links TRBV23-1 to TRBJ1-1, with TRBD1 as a possible D gene (5 bases). TRBV23-1 falls under the ORF class, with uncertain function. The CDR3 is made up of 14 amino acids. Trimming left V 7 bases short and J 2 bases short, with 14 bases between. CDR3 residues: CASKSKGINTEAFF. The CDR3 DNA reads TGCGCCAGCAAGAGTAAGGGGATTAACACTGAAGCTTTCTTT.